These T cell receptor beta chains were read from a single sample in a study of T-cell reconstitution after alpha-beta-depleted transplantation in children. TCRdb re-analysed the PCR reads in MiXCR, keeping a single row per CDR3 protein. The sample carries 200,000 to 300,000 distinct CDR3 sequences, 6.5% to 9% recorded once. The starting material was PBMCs, mostly from graft donor cells, obtained 180 days after TCRalphabeta/CD19-depleted stem cell transplant. The source is a male patient aged 10-17 years who had a stem cell transplant for acute lymphoblastic leukemia, so the T cells may come from the graft donor. Both conserved end residues are part of each CDR3. A D gene is named only where the DNA matches it firmly. Some rows mark clone size as missing; the rest say once, few, many or name a class of expanded clone.

v_call: TRBV11-2; j_call: TRBJ1-6; d_call: NA; clone_size: many; cdr3_nt: TGTGCCAGCAGCTTCGCTAATTCACCCCTCCACTTT; cdr3_aa: CASSFANSPLHF
v_call: TRBV6-6; j_call: TRBJ2-7; d_call: NA; clone_size: many; cdr3_nt: TGTGCCAGCAACTCGAAGTGGATCAACGAGCAGTACTTC; cdr3_aa: CASNSKWINEQYF
v_call: TRBV20-1; j_call: TRBJ2-1; d_call: TRBD2; clone_size: many; cdr3_nt: TGCAGTGCCAGAGGACTAGCGCTTTACAATGAGCAGTTCTTC; cdr3_aa: CSARGLALYNEQFF
v_call: TRBV7-6; j_call: TRBJ2-7; d_call: NA; clone_size: many; cdr3_nt: TGTGCCAGCAGCTTAATAGCGGATTACTACGAGCAGTACTTC; cdr3_aa: CASSLIADYYEQYF
v_call: TRBV4-2; j_call: TRBJ2-1; d_call: NA; clone_size: many; cdr3_nt: TGTGCCAGCAGCCAAGTGGGAGGGGGCAAGAGTAATGAGCAGTTCTTC; cdr3_aa: CASSQVGGGKSNEQFF
v_call: TRBV5-5; j_call: TRBJ2-2; d_call: NA; clone_size: many; cdr3_nt: TGTGCCAGCAGCTTGTTTGCCGGGGAGCTGTTTTTT; cdr3_aa: CASSLFAGELFF
v_call: TRBV12-3/TRBV12-4; j_call: TRBJ2-4; d_call: NA; clone_size: many; cdr3_nt: TGTGCCAGCAGTTTCGAGACAGGTCAAGCCAAAAACATTCAGTACTTC; cdr3_aa: CASSFETGQAKNIQYF
v_call: TRBV7-9; j_call: TRBJ1-1; d_call: NA; clone_size: NA; cdr3_nt: TGTGCCAGCAGCTTAGTCCACCCGAACACTGAAGCTTTCTTT; cdr3_aa: CASSLVHPNTEAFF
v_call: TRBV28; j_call: TRBJ2-1; d_call: TRBD2; clone_size: many; cdr3_nt: TGTGCCAGCAGTTTCACTAGCGGCTACAATGAGCAGTTCTTC; cdr3_aa: CASSFTSGYNEQFF
v_call: TRBV24-1; j_call: TRBJ2-1; d_call: NA; clone_size: NA; cdr3_nt: TGTGCCACCTCCCGAGAGGGGAGCGGATCCTACAATGAGCAGTTCTTC; cdr3_aa: CATSREGSGSYNEQFF
v_call: TRBV20-1; j_call: TRBJ1-3; d_call: NA; clone_size: many; cdr3_nt: TGCAGTGCTAGTGGTGGAAACACCATATATTTT; cdr3_aa: CSASGGNTIYF
v_call: TRBV11-2; j_call: TRBJ1-1; d_call: TRBD1; clone_size: many; cdr3_nt: TGTGCCAGCAGCTTGGGACAGGGAAGGGTATCCATGAACACTGAAGCTTTCTTT; cdr3_aa: CASSLGQGRVSMNTEAFF
v_call: TRBV6-5; j_call: TRBJ2-7; d_call: NA; clone_size: many; cdr3_nt: TGTGCCAGCAGGTCCGGCGGGTTCTCCTACGAGCAGTACTTC; cdr3_aa: CASRSGGFSYEQYF
v_call: TRBV29-1; j_call: TRBJ2-1; d_call: NA; clone_size: many; cdr3_nt: TGCAGCGTTGAAGATCCCACCACACCGTACAATGAGCAGTTCTTC; cdr3_aa: CSVEDPTTPYNEQFF
v_call: TRBV12-3/TRBV12-4; j_call: TRBJ2-7; d_call: NA; clone_size: few; cdr3_nt: TGTGCCAGCGCCGACTACCCCCTCGAGCAGTACTTC; cdr3_aa: CASADYPLEQYF
v_call: TRBV12-3/TRBV12-4; j_call: TRBJ1-2; d_call: TRBD1; clone_size: few; cdr3_nt: TGTGCCAGCAGTTTGGCGGAACAGGGGATCTATGGCTACACCTTC; cdr3_aa: CASSLAEQGIYGYTF
v_call: TRBV9; j_call: TRBJ2-7; d_call: TRBD1; clone_size: many; cdr3_nt: TGTGCCAGCAGCCCTAGACAGGGCACTTCCTACGAGCAGTACTTC; cdr3_aa: CASSPRQGTSYEQYF
v_call: TRBV9; j_call: TRBJ1-1; d_call: NA; clone_size: many; cdr3_nt: TGTGCCAGCAGCGTAGCTACGGCCGGCGGGGCTTTCTTT; cdr3_aa: CASSVATAGGAFF
v_call: TRBV12-3/TRBV12-4; j_call: TRBJ1-2; d_call: NA; clone_size: many; cdr3_nt: TGTGCCAGCACCACCGCACAGGGTAGCTATGGCTACACCTTC; cdr3_aa: CASTTAQGSYGYTF